This T cell receptor beta chain was documented in a study of blood T cells in healthy people across ages. Through a sample-barcoded 5' primer and a J-beta primer mix, a second PCR was run for about 6 to 11 cycles. TCRdb processed the 5' RACE reads anew with MiXCR; each CDR3 protein has one entry. The data show around 790,000 distinct CDR3 sequences, more than 40% seen once. The CDR3 runs to 14 residues. The ends were cut back, 6 bases at V and 2 bases at J, with 11 bases in the middle. Germline assignment: CDR1 LGHNA and CDR2 YSLEER. This clonotype has just a few counts. The sequencing sample was made of blood. This clonotype was obtained from a man aged 60 to 69 in good health. The chain has TRBV4-3 and TRBJ2-1; D is uncertain. Written as DNA, the CDR3 is TGCGCCAGCAGGGAAACGCGGACCTACAATGAGCAGTTCTTC. Translated, it gives CASRETRTYNEQFF.